This is a list of T cell receptor beta chains from one sample in a study of cytomegalovirus exposure and HLA in healthy donors. The data were produced by immunoSEQ multiplex PCR, yet TCRdb's version contains in-frame clones alone and is incomplete. The sample table sets out approximately 150,000 clones. The source material was PBMCs. The receptors come from a male donor in good health and CMV-seronegative. Each CDR3 is given with its conserved first and last residue. Fields, in order: V gene, J gene, D gene, CDR3 DNA, CDR3 protein. A D gene is named only where the DNA matches it firmly.

V: TRBV28
J: TRBJ2-7
D: -
DNA: TGTGCCAGCAGTTTTCCGGGGAGAGCCTACGAGCAGTACTTC
CDR3: CASSFPGRAYEQYF

V: TRBV6-5
J: TRBJ1-1
D: -
DNA: TGTGCCAGCAGTTTGCAGGGGATGGTGGGCACTGAAGCTTTCTTT
CDR3: CASSLQGMVGTEAFF

V: TRBV19
J: TRBJ1-3
D: -
DNA: TGTGCCAGTACCCCGGCGGGCAGGTTCGCCGGAAACACCATATATTTT
CDR3: CASTPAGRFAGNTIYF

V: TRBV4-3
J: TRBJ2-2
D: TRBD2
DNA: TGCGCCAGCAGCCAAGATTCGGGGGGGAACACCGGGGAGCTGTTTTTT
CDR3: CASSQDSGGNTGELFF

V: TRBV5-1
J: TRBJ1-2
D: TRBD1
DNA: TGCGCCAGCAGCCGTTTCGGGACAGGGGAGTCTAACTATGGCTACACCTTC
CDR3: CASSRFGTGESNYGYTF

V: TRBV30
J: TRBJ1-1
D: TRBD1
DNA: TGTGCCTGGAGCCTTTTCGCAGGGGGAGTGAACACTGAAGCTTTCTTT
CDR3: CAWSLFAGGVNTEAFF

V: TRBV7-2
J: TRBJ2-7
D: TRBD1
DNA: TGTGCCAGCAGCGGCCGGACAGGGGACTACGAGCAGTACTTC
CDR3: CASSGRTGDYEQYF

V: TRBV2
J: TRBJ2-5
D: -
DNA: TGTGCCAGCAGAGGAGAAGAGACCCAGTACTTC
CDR3: CASRGEETQYF

V: TRBV2
J: TRBJ2-7
D: TRBD1
DNA: TGTGCCAGCAGTACGGACAGGGGGACCCTCGAGCAGTACTTC
CDR3: CASSTDRGTLEQYF

V: TRBV19
J: TRBJ2-5
D: -
DNA: TGTGCCAGTAGTATATCTCGGGGTGACGAGACCCAGTACTTC
CDR3: CASSISRGDETQYF

V: TRBV9
J: TRBJ1-1
D: -
DNA: TGTGCCAGCAGCCCCCCAGGAGGTTTCACTGAAGCTTTCTTT
CDR3: CASSPPGGFTEAFF

V: TRBV2
J: TRBJ2-1
D: -
DNA: TGTGCCAGCACGTGGCGGTCTGAGCAGTTCTTC
CDR3: CASTWRSEQFF

V: TRBV6-5
J: TRBJ2-7
D: TRBD2
DNA: TGTGCCAGCAGAAATCTAGCGGGGAGCTCCTACGAGCAGTACTTC
CDR3: CASRNLAGSSYEQYF

V: TRBV28
J: TRBJ2-1
D: TRBD2
DNA: TGTGCCAGCAGTCAACCCGGACTAGCGGAGGATGAGCAGTTCTTC
CDR3: CASSQPGLAEDEQFF

V: TRBV4-2
J: TRBJ2-2
D: TRBD1
DNA: TGTGCCAGCAGCCAACCGGGACAGGGGGCGATCACCGGGGAGCTGTTTTTT
CDR3: CASSQPGQGAITGELFF

V: TRBV30
J: TRBJ2-3
D: TRBD2
DNA: TGTGCCTGGGGGGTAAGGCGGGAGGATACGCAGTATTTT
CDR3: CAWGVRREDTQYF

V: TRBV30
J: TRBJ2-7
D: TRBD2
DNA: TGCGCCTGGCAGACTAGCGGGAGTGTCTACGAGCAGTACTTC
CDR3: CAWQTSGSVYEQYF